One sample yielded the 22 T cell receptor beta chains listed below, sequenced in a study of technical replicates of blood from a few donors. Some clones are missing from TCRdb's copy, which holds only in-frame ones; the method was immunoSEQ multiplex PCR. The sample consists of around 98,000 clones, approximately 94% of them appearing once. Sample: T cells isolated from PBMCs. The receptor source for this set is a human donor in good health.

This clone was recorded only once. The V and J genes are TRBV5-1 and TRBJ2-7, with unresolved D. Trimming stripped 3 bases from V and 2 bases from J, with 12 bases between. CDR1 and CDR2 (germline): SGHRS, YFSETQ. The CDR3 is 14 amino acids. CDR3 loop: CASSSGFFPYEQYF. Written as DNA, the CDR3 is TGCGCCAGCAGCTCCGGGTTCTTTCCCTACGAGCAGTACTTC.

The chain recombines TRBV6-1 with TRBJ1-6, with 7 positions matching TRBD1. The CDR3 length is 15 residues. J gave up 5 bases and V 3 bases, and 4 bases lay outside the gene matches. The germline V gene has CDR1 MNHNS and CDR2 SASEGT. CDR3 in amino acids: CASSDPGQNNSPLHF. CDR3 DNA: TGTGCCAGCAGTGACCCGGGACAGAATAATTCACCCCTCCACTTT.

The rearrangement joins TRBV6-4 to TRBJ2-3, with TRBD1 matching 10 bases. The V gene's germline CDR1 is MRHNA and CDR2 SNTAGT. V trimming: 3 bases; J trimming: 4 bases; junction bases outside the gene matches: 4. This CDR3 has 15 amino acids. The CDR3 nucleotides are TGTGCCAGCAGTGAAGGGACAGGGGAGCCAGATACGCAGTATTTT. This encodes CASSEGTGEPDTQYF.

The chain employs TRBV7-2 and TRBJ2-7, with D perhaps matching TRBD2 (6 bases). The CDR3 contains 15 residues. Between the trimmed V and J ends, which lost 2 bases and 3 bases, there was a span of 14 bases. Germline values: CDR1 SGHTA, CDR2 FQGNSA. The chain's CDR3 is CASSLLRESFYEQYF. The DNA of the CDR3 is TGTGCCAGCAGCTTACTCCGGGAGAGCTTCTACGAGCAGTACTTC.

The genes are TRBV5-4 and TRBJ1-4, with TRBD1 as a possible D gene (6 bases). V lost 5 bases, J lost 8 bases, and 16 bases lay in between. The CDR3 consists of 14 residues. Germline values: CDR1 SGHNT, CDR2 YYREEE (reference sequence). This chain's CDR3 is CASSRGGAQEKLFF. In DNA form, the CDR3 reads TGTGCCAGCAGTCGGGGGGGGGCACAGGAAAAACTGTTTTTT.

The chain recombines TRBV9 with TRBJ2-2, with D perhaps matching TRBD1 (5 bases). This CDR3 spans 16 amino acids. The V end lost 2 bases, the J end lost 4 bases, and 15 bases lay between the germline ends. Germline CDR1 and CDR2: SGDLS and YYNGEE. CDR3 DNA: TGTGCCAGCAGCGTCCAAATAGGGGCTTCCACCGGGGAGCTGTTTTTT. Protein sequence: CASSVQIGASTGELFF.

J is TRBJ1-6 and V is TRBV9, with 8 bases matching TRBD1. The CDR3 consists of 14 residues. CDR1 SGDLS and CDR2 YYNGEE come from the germline V gene. V dropped 0 bases and J dropped 8; count of bases not matched to a gene: 1. The CDR3 protein is CASSVEQGDSPLHF. The CDR3 coding sequence is TGTGCCAGCAGCGTAGAACAGGGGGATTCACCCCTCCACTTT.

The chain recombines TRBV4-1 with TRBJ1-5; perhaps TRBD1 as D (5 bases). Trimming removed 1 base at V and 3 bases at J, with 19 bases between. CDR3 length: 18 amino acids. CDR1 and CDR2 (germline): MGHRA, YSYEKL. CDR3 sequence reads: CASSQVLPTAPFNQPQHF. In DNA, the CDR3 is TGCGCCAGCAGCCAAGTTTTACCGACAGCTCCTTTCAATCAGCCCCAGCATTTT.

The J gene is TRBJ2-6, the V gene TRBV19; 7 bases match TRBD1. V was clipped by 5 bases and J by 0 bases; unmatched bases: 10. The CDR3 is made up of 18 amino acids. The germline CDR1 and CDR2 sequences are LNHDA and SQIVND (reference sequence). The CDR3 region has the DNA TGTGCCAGTAGTCGGGCCGGGACAGTGCTCTCTGGGGCCAACGTCCTGACTTTC. Its translation: CASSRAGTVLSGANVLTF.

The chain uses TRBV7-9 and TRBJ2-5; TRBD1 matches 10 bases. The CDR3 is made up of 18 amino acids. V was pared by 5 bases and J by 5 bases, with 17 bases of the junction left unmatched. Germline V gene data show CDR1 as SEHNR and CDR2 as FQNEAQ (reference sequence). CDR3 nucleotides: TGTGCCAGCAGCCATTGGGAGAGGGACAGGGGACGAGGGGAGACCCAGTACTTC. Translated, it gives CASSHWERDRGRGETQYF. Filled out from reference TRBV7-9 and TRBJ2-5, the complete variable domain reads DTGVSQNPRHKITKRGQNVTFRCDPISEHNRLYWYRQTLGQGPEFLTYFQNEAQLEKSRLLSDRFSAERPKGSFSTLEIQRTEQGDSAMYLCASSHWERDRGRGETQYFGPGTRLLVL.

The chain uses TRBV6-9 and TRBJ2-7, with 7 bases matching TRBD1. Trimming cost V 5 bases and J 3 bases; bases outside gene matches: 13. The germline gives CDR1 MNHGY, CDR2 SVAAGI. CDR3 length: 16 amino acids. The CDR3 reads CASSLTPGQQFYEQYF. CDR3 sequence (DNA): TGTGCCAGCAGTCTTACCCCGGGACAGCAATTCTACGAGCAGTACTTC.

The gene calls are TRBV30 and TRBJ1-1; D might be TRBD1 (5 bases). Trimming stripped 0 bases from V and 8 bases from J, with 13 bases between. The germline CDR1 and CDR2 sequences are GTSNPN and SVGIG (reference sequence). The CDR3 sequence is 13 residues long. CDR3 protein: CAWSVRRGGEAFF. The CDR3 bases are TGTGCCTGGAGTGTACGGAGGGGAGGGGAAGCTTTCTTT.

The chain employs TRBV7-3 and TRBJ2-1; 7 bases align to TRBD2. Germline loops: CDR1 SGHTA, CDR2 FQGTGA. J was trimmed by 11 bases and V by 5 bases; bases with no gene match: 12. CDR3 length equals 14 residues. The CDR3 here is CASSQLGGLDQQFF. CDR3 coding DNA: TGTGCCAGCAGCCAACTGGGCGGACTAGATCAGCAGTTCTTC.

V usage is TRBV7-9 and J usage is TRBJ2-2, with 7 bases lining up with TRBD1. CDR1 and CDR2 from the germline V gene are SEHNR and FQNEAQ (reference sequence). V trimming: 4 bases; J trimming: 6 bases; junction bases outside the gene matches: 8. This CDR3 region has 15 residues. For the CDR3, the DNA is TGTGCCAGCAGCTCTATGGACAGGTTATCCGGGGAGCTGTTTTTT. Translation: CASSSMDRLSGELFF.

The rearrangement uses TRBV10-3 and TRBJ2-3, with TRBD2 matching over 14 bases. In germline, CDR1 is ENHRY, CDR2 SYGVKD. The CDR3 is 18 residues long. The junction had 13 bases not matched to a gene; V was cut back by 4 bases and J by 7 bases. The CDR3 coding sequence is TGTGCCATCAGTGGCGGGACTAGCGGGAGAGGGGGGGGGAATACGCAGTATTTT. This sequence encodes CAISGGTSGRGGGNTQYF.

The chain has TRBV27 and TRBJ2-1; TRBD2 matches at 10 bases. The CDR3 contains 15 residues. The V and J ends lost 2 bases and 6 bases, in that order; junction bases with no gene match: 4. Germline assignment: CDR1 MNHEY and CDR2 SMNVEV (reference sequence). The CDR3 nucleotides read TGTGCCAGCAGTTTAGCGGGACTAGCGTCCAATGAGCAGTTCTTC. This gives the protein CASSLAGLASNEQFF.

The chain is built from TRBV7-3 and TRBJ1-1; 8 nucleotides align to TRBD1. J lost 1 base, V lost 2 bases, and 6 bases had no gene match. The V gene's germline CDR1 is SGHTA and CDR2 FQGTGA. CDR3 size: 16 residues. DNA for the CDR3: TGTGCCAGCAGCTTATACCAGACAGGGGAGAACACTGAAGCTTTCTTT. This gives the protein CASSLYQTGENTEAFF.

The chain carries TRBV7-6 and TRBJ2-1; D is possibly TRBD2 (6 bases). Trimming took off 5 bases at V and 4 bases at J, with 15 bases between the two ends. Per the germline V gene, CDR1 is SGHVS and CDR2 is FNYEAQ. The CDR3 consists of 15 residues. The CDR3 reads CASSPAGTAYNEQFF. The CDR3 region has the DNA TGTGCCAGCAGCCCGGCGGGGACTGCATACAATGAGCAGTTCTTC.

The gene calls are TRBV28 and TRBJ2-1, with TRBD2 identical over 14 bases. This CDR3 spans 19 amino acids. Germline V gives CDR1 MDHEN, CDR2 SYDVKM. Trimming removed 0 bases from V and 4 bases from J; junction bases left unmatched: 8. In nucleotides, the CDR3 is TGTGCCAGCAGTTTATGGACTAGCGGGAGGGCTAGTATATACAATGAGCAGTTCTTC. Protein sequence: CASSLWTSGRASIYNEQFF. Combining the CDR3 with reference TRBV28 and TRBJ2-1 gives the whole variable domain DVKVTQSSRYLVKRTGEKVFLECVQDMDHENMFWYRQDPGLGLRLIYFSYDVKMKEKGDIPEGYSVSREKKERFSLILESASTNQTSMYLCASSLWTSGRASIYNEQFFGPGTRLTVL.

J is TRBJ2-7 and V is TRBV27; 7 nucleotides match TRBD2. V shed 8 bases, J shed 8 bases, and the junction held 6 bases outside the gene matches. From germline, CDR1 is MNHEY and CDR2 SMNVEV (reference sequence). CDR3 length equals 11 residues. CDR3 nucleotides: TGTGCCAGCTCTGGGGGGGGGAAGCAGTACTTC. Amino acid sequence: CASSGGGKQYF.

V gene TRBV5-1 combines with J gene TRBJ2-7, with D possibly being TRBD2 (5 bases). Trimming removed 6 bases from V and 3 bases from J, with 13 bases in between. CDR3 length: 13 residues. Germline V gene data show CDR1 as SGHRS and CDR2 as YFSETQ. The CDR3 DNA reads as TGCGCCAGCATAACCATGGCGGGCTACGAGCAGTACTTC. Translated, it gives CASITMAGYEQYF.

V and J are TRBV27 and TRBJ1-5; 7 positions agree with TRBD1. From germline, CDR1 is MNHEY and CDR2 SMNVEV (reference sequence). CDR3 length: 20 amino acids. V dropped 0 bases and J dropped 0; count of bases not matched to a gene: 14. The CDR3 protein is CASSLSQFEADRASNQPQHF. DNA for the CDR3: TGTGCCAGCAGTTTATCGCAATTCGAGGCCGACAGGGCTAGCAATCAGCCCCAGCATTTT.